A selection of T cell receptor beta chains follows, all from one sample in a study of CD8 T cells in ankylosing spondylitis. TCRdb reprocessed the 5' RACE reads with MiXCR, giving one entry per CDR3 protein. Seen here are 350,000 to 550,000 distinct CDR3 sequences, roughly a quarter observed once, and the top ten hold about 0.9%. Sequencing input: blood, either unsorted or a sorted T cell fraction (not recorded which). The receptor set was obtained from a male donor with ankylosing spondylitis. Both conserved end residues are part of each CDR3. D genes are given only for firm matches. Only some rows state a clone size, as once, few, many or a class for expanded clones.

J | V | D | size | DNA | CDR3
TRBJ2-5 | TRBV5-5 | . | . | TGTGCCAGCATGCTTCCCCGGGGACTCGGCTGGGAGACCCAGTACTTC | CASMLPRGLGWETQYF
TRBJ2-7 | TRBV4-2 | . | few | TGTGCCAGCAGCCAAGAAGTTGTGCCTAGCGTTTCTCCTAGTCTCTCCTACGAGCAGTACTTC | CASSQEVVPSVSPSLSYEQYF
TRBJ2-3 | TRBV24-1 | TRBD2 | . | TGTGCCACCAGTGACCCAAACAGCAGCGGGAGAGTTGTCACGCAGTATTTT | CATSDPNSSGRVVTQYF
TRBJ1-1 | TRBV20-1 | . | . | TGCAGTGTACGAACACAGGGAGTCCAGACTGAAGCTTTCTTT | CSVRTQGVQTEAFF
TRBJ2-5 | TRBV5-1 | . | few | TGCGCCAGCAGCTCAACATCCCAAGAGACCCAGTACTTC | CASSSTSQETQYF
TRBJ1-1 | TRBV10-2 | . | few | TGCGCCGTCGCAGGGAACACTGAAGCTTTCTTT | CAVAGNTEAFF
TRBJ2-5 | TRBV20-1 | . | few | TGCAGTGCTAGAGATAATGGGGCAGACCAAGAGACCCAGTACTTC | CSARDNGADQETQYF
TRBJ2-3 | TRBV2 | TRBD2 | . | TGTGCCAGCGGGGGGGTAGCGGGACCCCTTGGAGATACGCAGTATTTT | CASGGVAGPLGDTQYF
TRBJ1-5 | TRBV5-1 | . | . | TGCGCCAGCAGCTTGACGGGGGCTGGGGAGCCCCAGCATTTT | CASSLTGAGEPQHF
TRBJ2-5 | TRBV15 | . | few | TGTGCCACCAGCAGAGATGTTGGGCAAAGGACCCAGTACTTC | CATSRDVGQRTQYF
TRBJ1-6 | TRBV2 | . | few | TGTGCCAGCACTGACACCAGAGCAAATTCACCCCTCCACTTT | CASTDTRANSPLHF
TRBJ2-2 | TRBV3-1 | TRBD1 | few | TGTGCCAGCAGACAGACAGGGGGATCACGGACCGGGGAGCTGTTTTTT | CASRQTGGSRTGELFF
TRBJ1-3 | TRBV20-1 | . | few | TGCAGTGCTGGGGGACGCTCTGGAAACACCATATATTTT | CSAGGRSGNTIYF
TRBJ2-1 | TRBV9 | TRBD2 | few | TGTGCCAGCAGCGTAGAGCCTAGCGGGAGCTCCTACAATGAGCAGTTCTTC | CASSVEPSGSSYNEQFF
TRBJ1-1 | TRBV7-9 | . | few | TGTGCCAGCAGCCCCCGGGACCCTCCGGGAAAAGCTTTCTTT | CASSPRDPPGKAFF
TRBJ2-1 | TRBV20-1 | . | . | TGCAGTGCTCCGTCGGCGTCCTCGAGCTCCTACAATGAGCAGTTCTTC | CSAPSASSSSYNEQFF
TRBJ2-5 | TRBV28 | . | . | TGTGCCAGCAGTTCGGAGTCCCAAGAGACCCAGTACTTC | CASSSESQETQYF
TRBJ2-2 | TRBV5-6 | . | few | TGTGCCAGCAGCCCAGGGACCGTTACCACCGGGGAGCTGTTTTTT | CASSPGTVTTGELFF
TRBJ2-3 | TRBV2 | . | . | TGTGCCAGTTCGAGACTAGTTATGGGCTCAGATACGCAGTATTTT | CASSRLVMGSDTQYF
TRBJ2-4 | TRBV7-9 | . | few | TGTGCCAGCAGCTTGTCTTTCACAGAAAACATTCAGTACTTC | CASSLSFTENIQYF
TRBJ1-1 | TRBV10-3 | . | . | TGTGCCATCAGTCCACAGGGACGGGGGAACACTGAAGCTTTCTTT | CAISPQGRGNTEAFF
TRBJ1-1 | TRBV12-3/TRBV12-4 | . | . | TGTGCCAGCAGTCTGGGCAGGTACAATGAAGCTTTCTTT | CASSLGRYNEAFF
TRBJ2-2 | TRBV20-1 | TRBD1 | . | TGCAGTGCCACACACCCGGGACAGACGATCGGGGAGCTGTTTTTT | CSATHPGQTIGELFF
TRBJ2-1 | TRBV5-6 | TRBD2 | few | TGTGCCAGCAGCTTGACTAGCGGGAGGGCCTGGGACTCCTACAATGAGCAGTTCTTC | CASSLTSGRAWDSYNEQFF
TRBJ1-4 | TRBV25-1 | . | . | TGTGCCAGTCAAACTGGGGGTTCTAATGAAAAACTGTTTTTT | CASQTGGSNEKLFF
TRBJ2-2 | TRBV12-3/TRBV12-4 | . | few | TGTGCCAGCAGTAGACAGACAGGGAACACCGGGGAGCTGTTTTTT | CASSRQTGNTGELFF
TRBJ2-5 | TRBV5-1 | TRBD2 | . | TGCGCCAGCAGCTCCCCTAGCGGGAGGGCCGGGGGGGAGACCCAGTACTTC | CASSSPSGRAGGETQYF
TRBJ2-7 | TRBV3-1 | . | . | TGTGCCAGTACGAAGGTTGGCTCCTACGAGCAGTACTTC | CASTKVGSYEQYF
TRBJ2-2 | TRBV11-2 | . | few | TGTGCCAGCAGCTTAGAGATTGTGGCCGGGGAGCTGTTTTTT | CASSLEIVAGELFF
TRBJ2-1 | TRBV20-1 | . | few | TGCAGTGCTAGTAGAAATGAGCAGTTCTTC | CSASRNEQFF
TRBJ2-5 | TRBV7-2 | . | few | TGTGCCAGCAGCTTAGACTTTGTACTCTGGGAGACCCAGTACTTC | CASSLDFVLWETQYF
TRBJ2-1 | TRBV21-1 | . | many | TGTGCCAGCAGCAAAGTTGCCCTAGCCCCTTACAATGAGCAGTTCTTC | CASSKVALAPYNEQFF
TRBJ1-4 | TRBV20-1 | . | few | TGCAGTTTTCCCCGGGGCCTTAATGAAAAACTGTTTTTT | CSFPRGLNEKLFF
TRBJ2-1 | TRBV11-2 | TRBD2 | once | TGTGCCAGCGTCGCTGGGACTAGCGGGTCAGGGGAGCAGTTCTTC | CASVAGTSGSGEQFF
TRBJ1-2 | TRBV12-3/TRBV12-4 | TRBD1 | few | TGTGCCAGCCGACAGGGAGCTAACTATGGCTACACCTTC | CASRQGANYGYTF
TRBJ1-1 | TRBV20-1 | . | . | TGCAGTGCCCCCCGGGGGGCCACTGAAGCTTTCTTT | CSAPRGATEAFF
TRBJ2-3 | TRBV20-1 | TRBD2 | . | TGCAGTGCTAGTCCCACTAGCGTTGGCACAGATACGCAGTATTTT | CSASPTSVGTDTQYF
TRBJ2-2 | TRBV7-2 | . | few | TGTGCCAGCAGACGACCTAGCGCTTCCGGGGAGCTGTTTTTT | CASRRPSASGELFF
TRBJ2-7 | TRBV29-1 | TRBD2 | . | TGCAGCGTTGTCCCAGCGGGAGGGCGGGAGCAGTACTTC | CSVVPAGGREQYF
TRBJ2-3 | TRBV20-1 | TRBD2 | . | TGCAGTGCTAGGGACCTAGCGGCACTTAGCACAGATACGCAGTATTTT | CSARDLAALSTDTQYF
TRBJ2-5 | TRBV12-3/TRBV12-4 | TRBD2 | few | TGTGCCAGCAGGGAGGGACTAGCGTCAGAGACCCAGTACTTC | CASREGLASETQYF
TRBJ2-7 | TRBV4-2 | TRBD2 | . | TGTGCCAGCAGCCAAGGGAGGAGGGAGGGCCTATCCTACGAGCAGTACTTC | CASSQGRREGLSYEQYF